A single sample is the source of the 18 T cell receptor beta chains below, sequenced in a study of T cells after posttransplantation cyclophosphamide. Sequencing was performed with immunoSEQ multiplex PCR; in TCRdb, only in-frame clones are kept and a portion is missing. This sample carries 25,000 to 30,000 clones, 86% of them seen once, and the ten largest clones take less than 3.5%. Sequenced: PBMCs. These receptors all come from a man aged 50-60 years.

The sample holds a few counts of this clone. The CDR3 loop reads CASSAFSSGRGEQFF. The CDR3 bases are TGCGCCAGCAGTGCCTTCTCTAGCGGGAGAGGTGAGCAGTTCTTC. The chain couples TRBV10-1 to TRBJ2-1; 10 bases agree with TRBD2. Germline CDR1 and CDR2: WNHNN and SYGVQD (reference sequence). The CDR3 is 15 amino acids. Trimming at V came to 4 bases and at J to 9 bases, leaving 9 bases not matched to a gene.

The chain has TRBV30 and TRBJ2-2; 7 bases are a match to TRBD1. Germline assignment: CDR1 GTSNPN and CDR2 SVGIG (reference sequence). Germline trimming cut 4 bases from V and 4 bases from J; bases unmatched to any gene: 12. The CDR3 is 16 residues long. In DNA, the CDR3 is TGTGCCTGGATACCAACCGGGACAGTTATCACCGGGGAGCTGTTTTTT. It specifies CAWIPTGTVITGELFF.

The CDR3 spells CASSTRLTSGGTNTQYF. The CDR3, as DNA: TGTGCCAGCAGCACCCGATTGACTAGCGGGGGGACAAATACGCAGTATTTT. The genes are TRBV7-2 and TRBJ2-3; 13 nucleotides align to TRBD2. Germline trimming cut 5 bases from V and 7 bases from J; bases unmatched to any gene: 12. Germline values: CDR1 SGHTA, CDR2 FQGNSA. The CDR3 runs 17 residues.

The rearrangement uses TRBV15 and TRBJ2-3; D possibly corresponds to TRBD2 (5 bases). In germline, CDR1 is LNHNV, CDR2 YYDKDF (reference sequence). V lost 3 bases to trimming and J lost 0 bases, with 10 bases between them. This CDR3 is 15 amino acids long. CDR3 region: CATSRGLASTDTQYF. The CDR3 DNA reads as TGTGCCACCAGCAGGGGGTTAGCGAGCACAGATACGCAGTATTTT.

A single count supports this clone. The rearrangement links TRBV11-3 to TRBJ2-6; no clear D gene. V lost 2 bases to trimming and J lost 11 bases, with 13 bases between them. Germline CDR1 SGHNT, CDR2 YENEEA. The CDR3 is 14 amino acids. The CDR3 bases are TGTGCCAGCAGCTTATTTGATGAGAGTCACGTCCTGACTTTC. This encodes CASSLFDESHVLTF. Together with reference TRBV11-3 and TRBJ2-6, the CDR3 gives the full variable domain: EAGVVQSPRYKIIEKKQPVAFWCNPISGHNTLYWYLQNLGQGPELLIRYENEEAVDDSQLPKDRFSAERLKGVDSTLKIQPAELGDSAVYLCASSLFDESHVLTFGAGSRLTVL.

J is TRBJ2-2 and V is TRBV11-3, with TRBD2 matching 8 bases. The CDR3 spans 12 residues. CDR1 SGHNT and CDR2 YENEEA come from the germline V gene. Germline trimming cut 7 bases from V and 5 bases from J; bases unmatched to any gene: 0. CDR3 residues: CASKRGTGELFF. In DNA form, the CDR3 reads TGTGCCAGCAAGCGGGGGACCGGGGAGCTGTTTTTT.

This clone was found a few times. The gene calls are TRBV19 and TRBJ1-2, with TRBD1 identical over 9 bases. Germline CDR1 LNHDA, CDR2 SQIVND (reference sequence). The length of the CDR3 is 13 residues. J gave up 4 bases and V 7 bases, and 4 bases lay outside the gene matches. The CDR3 DNA sequence: TGTGCCAGTACCGGGACAGGGACCTATGGCTACACCTTC. Translated, it gives CASTGTGTYGYTF.

This clone occurred once. V usage is TRBV7-3 and J usage is TRBJ1-1, with TRBD1 matching 8 bases. The CDR3 runs 14 residues. Germline CDR1 reads SGHTA; CDR2 reads FQGTGA. After removal of 4 bases from V and 6 bases from J, the junction contained 7 bases not matched to a gene. CDR3 sequence (DNA): TGTGCCAGCAGCTCCACAGGGGGGTATTCTGAAGCTTTCTTT. It yields the protein CASSSTGGYSEAFF.

The chain has TRBV21-1 and TRBJ1-2; the DNA was not compared with TRBD1, the D call given in the table. TRBV21-1 is classified as a pseudogene. The CDR3 has 14 amino acids. CDR3 region: CASSNLGQNYGYTF. The CDR3 bases are TGTGCCAGCAGCAATTTGGGGCAGAACTATGGCTACACCTTC.

The CDR3, as DNA: TGTGCCAGCAGCCGGACAGGGGACGGCTACACCTTC. It codes for CASSRTGDGYTF. The chain has TRBV7-6 and TRBJ1-2; 9 nucleotides match TRBD1. Losses at the gene ends were 5 bases for V and 8 bases for J; bases not matched to a gene: 3. CDR1 and CDR2 (germline): SGHVS, FNYEAQ. This CDR3 has 12 amino acids.

The chain links TRBV6-1 to TRBJ2-7; 10 bases are a match to TRBD2. The CDR3 loop spans 13 amino acids. V dropped 7 bases and J dropped 5; count of bases not matched to a gene: 5. Per the germline V gene, CDR1 is MNHNS and CDR2 is SASEGT. DNA for the CDR3: TGTGCCAGCAAACTAAGCGGGAGGGACGAGCAGTACTTC. Translated, it gives CASKLSGRDEQYF.

The V gene is TRBV4-2, the J gene TRBJ1-1; TRBD1 might be the D (6 bases). Germline CDR1 LGHNA, CDR2 YNFKEQ. V was clipped by 3 bases and J by 3 bases, with 17 bases between them. The CDR3 covers 16 residues. The CDR3 bases are TGTGCCAGCAGCCAGGGCCCCGGGACATCCCACACTGAAGCTTTCTTT. This gives the protein CASSQGPGTSHTEAFF.

This clone has just a few counts. The chain has TRBV5-4 and TRBJ2-3; 7 positions agree with TRBD2. The V gene's germline CDR1 is SGHNT and CDR2 YYREEE (reference sequence). V lost 1 base and J lost 3; bases outside the gene matches: 8. The CDR3 is made up of 16 amino acids. The CDR3 sequence is CASSLIPGLKTDTQYF. CDR3 nucleotides: TGTGCCAGCAGCTTGATACCGGGACTAAAAACAGATACGCAGTATTTT.

The chain has TRBV29-1 and TRBJ2-1; possibly TRBD1 for D (6 bases). The CDR3 is 12 amino acids. CDR1 SQVTM and CDR2 ANQGSEA come from the germline V gene. V was pared by 7 bases and J by 3 bases, with 10 bases between. CDR3 sequence reads: CSGGQNYNEQFF. The CDR3 DNA reads TGCAGCGGGGGGCAGAACTACAATGAGCAGTTCTTC.

The V gene is TRBV6-5, the J gene TRBJ1-2; TRBD1 matches 8 bases. V shed 1 base and J 4 bases; nucleotides not matched to a gene: 5. The V gene's germline CDR1 is MNHEY and CDR2 SVGAGI. The CDR3 runs to 15 residues. CDR3 residues: CASSYFGTGPYGYTF. Here the CDR3 DNA reads TGTGCCAGCAGTTACTTCGGGACAGGACCCTATGGCTACACCTTC.

The chain carries TRBV18 and TRBJ1-2; weak D call: TRBD1 (6 bases). V lost 1 base, J lost 6 bases, and 9 bases lay in between. Germline V CDR1 and CDR2: KGHSH, LQKENI. The CDR3 is made up of 13 amino acids. For the CDR3, the DNA is TGTGCCAGCTCACCACAAAGACAGGATGGCTACACCTTC. This codes for CASSPQRQDGYTF.

DNA of the CDR3: TGTGCCAGCAGCCTAAGACTAGCGGGAGGTACCGGGGAGCTGTTTTTT. Residues: CASSLRLAGGTGELFF. The chain employs TRBV14 and TRBJ2-2; 13 nucleotides match TRBD2. The CDR3 totals 16 residues. Germline-derived CDR1 and CDR2 are SGHDN and FVKESK. Trimming removed 4 bases from V and 5 bases from J; junction bases left unmatched: 4.

The V gene is TRBV6-6, the J gene TRBJ1-2; D gene uncertain. Trimming stripped 6 bases from V and 3 bases from J, with 14 bases between. CDR1 is MNHNY and CDR2 is SVGAGI in the germline V gene (reference sequence). The CDR3 totals 14 residues. Written as DNA, the CDR3 is TGTGCCAGCAGCCCAGGAGCGGATGACTATGGCTACACCTTC. It translates to CASSPGADDYGYTF.